This T cell receptor beta chain came from a study of cytomegalovirus exposure and HLA in healthy donors. Notes on the study in general: Follow-up analysis seemed to connect common viral pathogens with several of the most significant clusters identified.

Comment on this clone: The target antigen is unknown.

Both 60 Vbeta primers and 13 Jbeta primers went into the PCR. Sequencing was performed with immunoSEQ multiplex PCR; in TCRdb, only in-frame clones are kept and a portion is missing. The table includes more than 45,000 clones, roughly 73% detected once. The V gene's germline CDR1 is SGHRS and CDR2 YFSETQ. This CDR3 region has 14 residues. V gave up 4 bases and J gave up 9 bases; unmatched junction bases: 10. As for the donors, each was a healthy bone marrow donor. The sequence came from a woman in her 40s in good health and CMV-seropositive. The V and J genes are TRBV5-1 and TRBJ2-7; 10 bases fit TRBD1. The sequenced material came from PBMCs. CDR3 DNA sequence: TGCGCCAGCAGCCTCGGGACAGGGGAGGGGTGGCAGTACTTC. Amino acid sequence: CASSLGTGEGWQYF.